This TCR beta chain was captured by sequencing in a study of cytomegalovirus exposure and HLA in healthy donors. On this clone itself: Its antigen is unknown.

The V gene lost 6 bases and the J gene lost 0 bases, with 12 bases spanning the gap. Germline lookup yields CDR1 MNHEY and CDR2 SVGAGI. The CDR3 consists of 14 residues. Study-wide results and limits: An observed cluster of highly shared sequence variants was recorded as a likely sequencing artifact. Reports described diagnosis of cytomegalovirus status by the classifier as highly specific and sensitive. Prior analysis indicated that the majority of TCR beta V segments exhibited productivity approximately 87% or approximately 30% of the time. Later analysis showed most CMV-associated TCR beta chains appearing HLA-restricted.

Researchers ran the PCR with 60 Vbeta and 13 Jbeta primers. TCRdb keeps only in-frame clones here, not all; method: immunoSEQ multiplex PCR. The table shows 200,000 to 250,000 clones, with almost 85% occurring only once. Sample: PBMCs. The clonotype was recovered from a woman aged 40 to 50 in good health and CMV-seronegative. The chain links TRBV6-5 to TRBJ2-7; D is undetermined. As DNA, the CDR3 is TGTGCCAGCAGATACAGTGAGGCCTCCTACGAGCAGTACTTC. It is translated as CASRYSEASYEQYF.